This TCR beta chain was recovered during a study of blood T cells in healthy people across ages. Study outcomes and limitations: Long-lived donors had more naive CD4+ cells and higher diversity than aged donors. Diversity figures based on one million T cells were deemed too low.

Germline lookup yields CDR1 MNHEY and CDR2 SVGEGT. The J segment lost 7 bases and the V segment lost 6 bases, leaving 10 bases of the junction unmatched. This CDR3 contains 15 residues. This clonotype was seen more than once but under ten times. Its target is not known. For the second PCR, which ran for about 7 to 11 cycles, a sample-barcoded 5' primer and a J-beta primer mix were used. TCRdb processed the 5' RACE reads anew with MiXCR; each CDR3 protein has one entry. The table records fewer than 800,000 distinct CDR3 sequences, 20% to 30% of them present only once. The data were also submitted as part of a second study, on T cells of mothers and their children. From that second work: At a rate of approximately 1.4 ug per 15 ul, cDNA synthesis received all of the extracted RNA. It was observed that no persistent microchimeric T cell clones could be detected.

The sample taken for sequencing was blood. This chain connects TRBV6-2 or TRBV6-3 to TRBJ2-1; TRBD1 agrees at 9 bases. This TCR was sampled from a boy between 10 and 17 years old in good health. CDR3 DNA: TGTGCCAGCAGCCCGTCCGGGACAGGGCCGAATGAGCAGTTCTTC. Its translation: CASSPSGTGPNEQFF.